This T cell receptor beta chain was recovered during a study of neurological immune-mediated disorders. The CDR3 runs to 14 residues. Germline-derived CDR1 and CDR2 are DFQATT and SNEGSKA (reference sequence). V was clipped by 0 bases and J by 7 bases, with 12 bases between them. TCRdb itself ran the 5' RACE reads through MiXCR, one entry per CDR3 protein. The sample lists 50,000 to 60,000 distinct CDR3 sequences, 2% to 2.5% occurring once. This clonotype has at least ten counts. The V call is TRBV20-1, the J call TRBJ1-4; D gene unclear. The sequenced material came from PBMCs. The source is a man in his fifties with multiple sclerosis. CDR3 residues: CSARESRRTEKLFF. CDR3 nucleotides: TGCAGTGCTAGAGAATCCAGGAGAACTGAAAAACTGTTTTTT.